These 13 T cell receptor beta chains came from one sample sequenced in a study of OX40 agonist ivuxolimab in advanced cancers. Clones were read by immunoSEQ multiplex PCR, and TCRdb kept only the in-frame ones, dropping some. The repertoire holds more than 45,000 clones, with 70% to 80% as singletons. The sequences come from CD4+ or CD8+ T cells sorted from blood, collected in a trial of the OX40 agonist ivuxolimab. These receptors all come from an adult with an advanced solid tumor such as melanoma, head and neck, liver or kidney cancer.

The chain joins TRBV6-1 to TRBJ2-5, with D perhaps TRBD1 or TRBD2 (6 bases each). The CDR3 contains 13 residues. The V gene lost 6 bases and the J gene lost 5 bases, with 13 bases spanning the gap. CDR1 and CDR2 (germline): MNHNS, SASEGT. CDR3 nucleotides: TGTGCCAGCAGCCGAAGGGGGGTGGAGACCCAGTACTTC. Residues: CASSRRGVETQYF.

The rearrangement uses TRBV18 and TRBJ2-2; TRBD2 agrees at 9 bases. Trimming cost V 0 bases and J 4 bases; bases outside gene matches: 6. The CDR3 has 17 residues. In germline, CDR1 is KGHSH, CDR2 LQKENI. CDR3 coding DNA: TGTGCCAGCTCACCACCGTCCGCGACTAGCGGCACCGGGGAGCTGTTTTTT. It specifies CASSPPSATSGTGELFF.

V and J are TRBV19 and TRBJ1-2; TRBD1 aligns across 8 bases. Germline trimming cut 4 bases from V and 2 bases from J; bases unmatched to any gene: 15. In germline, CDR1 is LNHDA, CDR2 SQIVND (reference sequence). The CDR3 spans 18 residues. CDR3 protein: CASSRLTGAGAQNYGYTF. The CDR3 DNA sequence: TGTGCCAGTAGTAGGCTGACAGGGGCAGGCGCCCAAAACTATGGCTACACCTTC.

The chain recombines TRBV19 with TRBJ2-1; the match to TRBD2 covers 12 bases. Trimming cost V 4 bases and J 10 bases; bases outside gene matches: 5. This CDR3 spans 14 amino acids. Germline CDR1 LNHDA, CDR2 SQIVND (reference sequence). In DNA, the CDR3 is TGTGCCAGTAGTACTAGCGGGAGGGCCAGGGAGCAGTTCTTC. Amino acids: CASSTSGRAREQFF.

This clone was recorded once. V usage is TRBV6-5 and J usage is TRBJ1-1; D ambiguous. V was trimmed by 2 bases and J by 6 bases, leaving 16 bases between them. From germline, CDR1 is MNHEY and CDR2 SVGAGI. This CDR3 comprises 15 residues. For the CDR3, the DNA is TGTGCCAGCAGTTACCCCCGGAGGCCCCCCCCTGAAGCTTTCTTT. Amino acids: CASSYPRRPPPEAFF.

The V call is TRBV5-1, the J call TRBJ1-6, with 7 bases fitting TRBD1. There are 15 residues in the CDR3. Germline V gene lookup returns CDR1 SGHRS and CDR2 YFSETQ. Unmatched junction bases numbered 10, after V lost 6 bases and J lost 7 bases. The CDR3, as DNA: TGCGCCAGCACCCCGGGGGACAGAGCAAATTCACCCCTCCACTTT. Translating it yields CASTPGDRANSPLHF.

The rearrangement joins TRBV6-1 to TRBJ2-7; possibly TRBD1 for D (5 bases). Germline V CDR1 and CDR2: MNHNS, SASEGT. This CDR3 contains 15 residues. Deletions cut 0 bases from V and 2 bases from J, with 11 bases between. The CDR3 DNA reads TGTGCCAGCAGTGAAGCGCGCGGACACCCCTACGAGCAGTACTTC. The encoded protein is CASSEARGHPYEQYF.

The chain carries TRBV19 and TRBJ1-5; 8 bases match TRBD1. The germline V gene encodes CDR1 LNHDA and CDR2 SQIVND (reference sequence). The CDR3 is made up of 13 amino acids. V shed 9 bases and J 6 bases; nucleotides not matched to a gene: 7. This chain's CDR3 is CARRRTGFQPQHF. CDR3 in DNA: TGTGCCAGACGACGGACAGGGTTTCAGCCCCAGCATTTT.

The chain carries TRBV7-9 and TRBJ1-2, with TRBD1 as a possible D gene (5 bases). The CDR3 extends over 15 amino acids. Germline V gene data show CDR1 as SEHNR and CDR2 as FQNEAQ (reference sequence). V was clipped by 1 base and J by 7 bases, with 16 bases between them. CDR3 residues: CASSLGLTDSAGYTF. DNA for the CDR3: TGTGCCAGCAGCTTAGGGTTGACAGACTCGGCTGGCTACACCTTC.

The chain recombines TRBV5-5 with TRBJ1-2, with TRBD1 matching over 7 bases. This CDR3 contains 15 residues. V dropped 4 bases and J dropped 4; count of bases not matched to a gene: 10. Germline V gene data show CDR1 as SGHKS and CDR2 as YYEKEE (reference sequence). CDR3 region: CASSLAGGAVYGYTF. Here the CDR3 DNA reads TGTGCCAGCAGCCTGGCAGGGGGAGCGGTCTATGGCTACACCTTC. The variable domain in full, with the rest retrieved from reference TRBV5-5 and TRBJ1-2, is DAGVTQSPTHLIKTRGQQVTLRCSPISGHKSVSWYQQVLGQGPQFIFQYYEKEERGRGNFPDRFSARQFPNYSSELNVNALLLGDSALYLCASSLAGGAVYGYTFGSGTRLTVV.

CDR3 nucleotide sequence: TGTGCCAGCAGTCGGTCGGAGGAAAAACTGTTTTTT. As protein: CASSRSEEKLFF. The V and J genes are TRBV6-5 and TRBJ1-4; D is unclear. The CDR3 spans 12 residues. The V gene lost 5 bases and the J gene lost 8 bases, with 9 bases spanning the gap. Germline CDR1 and CDR2: MNHEY and SVGAGI.

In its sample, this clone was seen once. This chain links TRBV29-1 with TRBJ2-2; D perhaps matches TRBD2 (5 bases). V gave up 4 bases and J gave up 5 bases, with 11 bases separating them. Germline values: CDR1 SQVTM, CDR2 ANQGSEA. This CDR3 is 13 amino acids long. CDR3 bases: TGCAGCGTTGCGGAGGTTCTTACCGGGGAGCTGTTTTTT. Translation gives CSVAEVLTGELFF.

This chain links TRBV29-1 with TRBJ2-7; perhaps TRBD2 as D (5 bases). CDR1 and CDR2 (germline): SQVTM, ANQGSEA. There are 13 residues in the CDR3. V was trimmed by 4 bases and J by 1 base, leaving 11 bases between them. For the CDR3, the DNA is TGCAGCGTTGGGGCTAGCAGATCCTACGAGCAGTACTTC. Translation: CSVGASRSYEQYF.